This T cell receptor beta chain was observed in a study of T cells expressing NK-cell markers. Study-level results: The CD3+CD56-NKG2C+ fraction of a handful of donors was also led by these clonotypes. The study found dominant NKG2C+ clonotypes at roughly 1.0-7.5% of CD8+ T cells in about six donors.

Points on this clonotype: Its antigen is not identified.

The CDR3 extends over 16 amino acids. The germline V gene encodes CDR1 SGHRS and CDR2 YFSETQ. What made the TCR beta cDNA was 5'RACE template switching with UMIs. TCRdb reprocessed the 5' RACE reads; each CDR3 protein has one entry and no DNA is given. The specimen's table records 300,000 to 450,000 distinct CDR3 sequences. This TCR derives from a man aged 18-69 years in good health. The J gene is TRBJ2-7, the V gene TRBV5-1; no DNA is available, so the TRBD1 call from TCRdb remains unchecked. The material sequenced was blood T cells: a sorted CD56 or NKG2C T cell subset, CD4+ or CD8+ T cells, or bulk PBMC T cells (not recorded which). The CDR3: CASSFKEGTPADGQYF. Using reference TRBV5-1 and TRBJ2-7 for the parts outside the CDR3, the full variable domain is KAGVTQTPRYLIKTRGQQVTLSCSPISGHRSVSWYQQTPGQGLQFLFEYFSETQRNKGNFPGRFSGRQFSNSRSEMNVSTLELGDSALYLCASSFKEGTPADGQYFGPGTRLTVT.